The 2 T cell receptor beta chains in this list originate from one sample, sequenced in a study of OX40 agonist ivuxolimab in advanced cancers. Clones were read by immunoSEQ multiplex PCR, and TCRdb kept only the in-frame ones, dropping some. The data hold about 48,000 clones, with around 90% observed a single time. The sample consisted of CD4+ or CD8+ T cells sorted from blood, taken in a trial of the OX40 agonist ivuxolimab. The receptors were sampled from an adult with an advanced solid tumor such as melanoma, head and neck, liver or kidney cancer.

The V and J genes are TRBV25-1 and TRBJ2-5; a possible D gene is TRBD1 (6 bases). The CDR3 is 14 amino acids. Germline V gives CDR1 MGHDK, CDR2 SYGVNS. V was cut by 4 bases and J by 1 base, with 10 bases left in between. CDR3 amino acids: CASSVGGTQETQYF. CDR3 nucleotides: TGTGCCAGCAGTGTAGGGGGAACCCAAGAGACCCAGTACTTC.

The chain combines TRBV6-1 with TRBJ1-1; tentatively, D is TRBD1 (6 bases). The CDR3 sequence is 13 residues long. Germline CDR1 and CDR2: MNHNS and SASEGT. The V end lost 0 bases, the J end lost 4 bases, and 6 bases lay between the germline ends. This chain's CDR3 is CASSEAGGTEAFF. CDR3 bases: TGTGCCAGCAGTGAAGCAGGGGGCACTGAAGCTTTCTTT.